This record concerns one T cell receptor (beta chain) sequence. Its target is unknown. For TCRbeta, the library was prepared with unique molecular identifiers. TCRdb redid the calling of the PCR reads with MiXCR, one entry per CDR3 protein. The sample contains about 420,000 distinct CDR3 sequences, under 20% of which appear only once. This specimen comes from a study of T-cell reconstitution after alpha-beta-depleted transplantation in children. Findings and limits, study-wide: The study traced high day-60 TCRbeta diversity in some patients to surviving recipient T cells and thymic progenitors. T-cell counts and diversity at one year post-transplant came mainly from newly produced T cells. Expanded graft clones, several hundred of them, were reportedly the source of alpha-beta T cells about two months after transplant.

This CDR3 has 14 residues. Germline V gene lookup returns CDR1 LGHNT and CDR2 FRNRAP. With V trimmed by 4 bases and J by 4 bases, 6 bases remained unmatched. This clonotype was sampled from a boy younger than two who had a stem cell transplant for Wiskott-Aldrich syndrome, so the T cells may come from the graft donor. The chain carries TRBV12-5 and TRBJ2-5; TRBD1 matches at 7 bases. Specimen: PBMCs, mostly from graft donor cells, collected 360 days after TCRalphabeta/CD19-depleted stem cell transplant. CDR3 in DNA: TGTGCTAGTGGTTCCGGGACAGCCGCAGAGACCCAGTACTTC. Translated, it gives CASGSGTAAETQYF.